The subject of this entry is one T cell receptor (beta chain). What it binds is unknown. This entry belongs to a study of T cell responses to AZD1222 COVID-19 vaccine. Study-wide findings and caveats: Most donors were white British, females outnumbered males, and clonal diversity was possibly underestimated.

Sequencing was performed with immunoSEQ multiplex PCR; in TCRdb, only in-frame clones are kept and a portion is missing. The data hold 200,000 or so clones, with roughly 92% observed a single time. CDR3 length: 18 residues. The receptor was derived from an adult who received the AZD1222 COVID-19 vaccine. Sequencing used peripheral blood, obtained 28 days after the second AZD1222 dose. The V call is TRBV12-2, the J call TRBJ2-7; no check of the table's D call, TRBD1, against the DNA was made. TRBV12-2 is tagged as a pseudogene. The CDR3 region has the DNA TGTGCAAGTCGCTTACTCGCGGGACAGGGATACTACTCCTACGAGCAGTACTTC. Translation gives CASRLLAGQGYYSYEQYF.